This T cell receptor beta chain came from a study of blood T cell repertoires in COVID-19. Study at large: Spain, Italy and the United States supplied samples that represented acute and convalescent COVID-19. The cDNA or gDNA used as material had been derived from T cells, B-cell-depleted T cells, or PBMCs.

Original processing notes: Estimation of nucleated cell counts relied on the amplification of reference gene primers. The method was immunoSEQ multiplex PCR; TCRdb's version includes in-frame clones alone and lacks a portion of them. The DNA gave D and trimming, while V, J and clone size come from that table. The table has over 200,000 clones, more than 70% seen once; the top ten hold 2.5% to 3%. The germline V and J ends were trimmed by 1 base and 7 bases, with 16 bases remaining between them. This CDR3 is built from 15 residues. From germline, CDR1 is MDHEN and CDR2 SYDVKM. Sequencing used peripheral blood. The TCR comes from a woman aged 60-70 years with acute or convalescent COVID-19. This chain links TRBV28 with TRBJ1-1, with D perhaps TRBD1 (5 bases). The CDR3 DNA follows: TGTGCCAGCAGTTTATCGGTACAGGCTAAGCATGAAGCTTTCTTT. Protein: CASSLSVQAKHEAFF.